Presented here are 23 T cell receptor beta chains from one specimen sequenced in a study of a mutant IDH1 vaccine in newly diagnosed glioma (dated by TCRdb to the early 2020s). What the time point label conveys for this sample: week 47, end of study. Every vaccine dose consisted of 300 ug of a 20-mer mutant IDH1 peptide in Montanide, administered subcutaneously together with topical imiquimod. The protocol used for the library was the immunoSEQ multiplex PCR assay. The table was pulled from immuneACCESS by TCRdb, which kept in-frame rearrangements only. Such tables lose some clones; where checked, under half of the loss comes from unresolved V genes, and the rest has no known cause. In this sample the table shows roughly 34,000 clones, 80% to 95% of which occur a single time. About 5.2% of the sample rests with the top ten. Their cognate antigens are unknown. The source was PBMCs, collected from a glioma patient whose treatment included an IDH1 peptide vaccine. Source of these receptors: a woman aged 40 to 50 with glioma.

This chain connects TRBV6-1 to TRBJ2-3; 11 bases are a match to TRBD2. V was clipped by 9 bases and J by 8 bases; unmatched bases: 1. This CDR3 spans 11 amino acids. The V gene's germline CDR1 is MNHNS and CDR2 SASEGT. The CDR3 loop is CASGTSGTQYF. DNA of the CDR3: TGTGCCAGTGGGACTAGCGGTACGCAGTATTTT.

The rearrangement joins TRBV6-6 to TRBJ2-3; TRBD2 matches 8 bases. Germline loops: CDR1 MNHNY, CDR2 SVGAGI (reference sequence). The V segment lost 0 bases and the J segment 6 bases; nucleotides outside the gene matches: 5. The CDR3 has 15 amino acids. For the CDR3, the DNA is TGTGCCAGCAGTTACTCAGGACTAGCAGGCGATACGCAGTATTTT. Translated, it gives CASSYSGLAGDTQYF.

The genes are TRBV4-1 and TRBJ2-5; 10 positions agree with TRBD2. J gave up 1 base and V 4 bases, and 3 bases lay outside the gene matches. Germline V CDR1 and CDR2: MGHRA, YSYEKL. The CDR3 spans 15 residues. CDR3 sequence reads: CASSPGLAFQETQYF. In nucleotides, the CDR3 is TGCGCCAGCAGCCCGGGACTAGCGTTCCAAGAGACCCAGTACTTC.

CDR3 amino acids: CASRRLAGVNTGELFF. The DNA of the CDR3 is TGCGCCAGCCGCCGGCTAGCGGGGGTTAACACCGGGGAGCTGTTTTTT. The rearrangement uses TRBV5-1 and TRBJ2-2, with TRBD2 matching 10 bases. CDR3 length: 16 amino acids. The V gene end was trimmed by 7 bases and the J gene end by 2 bases; junction bases not matched to a gene: 8. Germline CDR1 SGHRS, CDR2 YFSETQ. Supplemented by reference TRBV5-1 and TRBJ2-2, the full variable domain reads KAGVTQTPRYLIKTRGQQVTLSCSPISGHRSVSWYQQTPGQGLQFLFEYFSETQRNKGNFPGRFSGRQFSNSRSEMNVSTLELGDSALYLCASRRLAGVNTGELFFGEGSRLTVL.

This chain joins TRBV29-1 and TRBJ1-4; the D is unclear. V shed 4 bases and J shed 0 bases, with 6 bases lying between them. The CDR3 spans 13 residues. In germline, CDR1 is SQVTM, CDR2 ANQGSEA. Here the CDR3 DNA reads TGCAGCGTTGGCACCTCAACTAATGAAAAACTGTTTTTT. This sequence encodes CSVGTSTNEKLFF.

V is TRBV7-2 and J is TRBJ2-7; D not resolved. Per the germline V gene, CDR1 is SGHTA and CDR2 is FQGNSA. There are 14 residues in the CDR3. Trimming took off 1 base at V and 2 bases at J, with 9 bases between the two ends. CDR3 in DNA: TGTGCCAGCAGCTTAGAAAGCGCAGCCTACGAGCAGTACTTC. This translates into CASSLESAAYEQYF.

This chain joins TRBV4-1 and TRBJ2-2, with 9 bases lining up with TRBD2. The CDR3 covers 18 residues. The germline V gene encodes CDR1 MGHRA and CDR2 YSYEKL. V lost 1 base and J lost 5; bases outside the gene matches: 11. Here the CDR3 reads CASSQVAQREAGTGELFF. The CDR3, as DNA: TGCGCCAGCAGCCAAGTAGCCCAGCGGGAGGCCGGGACCGGGGAGCTGTTTTTT.

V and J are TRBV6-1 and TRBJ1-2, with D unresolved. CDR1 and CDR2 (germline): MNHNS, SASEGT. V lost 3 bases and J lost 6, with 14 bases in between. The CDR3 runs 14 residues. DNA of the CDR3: TGTGCCAGCAGTGATATAGGGTGGAGGGATGGCTACACCTTC. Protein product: CASSDIGWRDGYTF.

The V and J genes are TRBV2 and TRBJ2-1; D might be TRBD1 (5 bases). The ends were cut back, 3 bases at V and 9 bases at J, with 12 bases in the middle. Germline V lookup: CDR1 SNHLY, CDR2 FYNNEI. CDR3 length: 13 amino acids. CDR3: CASSDEQATEQFF. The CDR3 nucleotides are TGTGCCAGCAGTGATGAACAGGCTACTGAGCAGTTCTTC.

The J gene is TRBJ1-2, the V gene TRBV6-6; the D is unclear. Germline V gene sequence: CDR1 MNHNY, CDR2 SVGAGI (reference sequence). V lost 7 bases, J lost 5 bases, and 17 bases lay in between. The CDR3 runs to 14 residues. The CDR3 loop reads CASTPTGRLYGYTF. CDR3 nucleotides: TGTGCCAGCACCCCCACCGGACGCCTATATGGCTACACCTTC.

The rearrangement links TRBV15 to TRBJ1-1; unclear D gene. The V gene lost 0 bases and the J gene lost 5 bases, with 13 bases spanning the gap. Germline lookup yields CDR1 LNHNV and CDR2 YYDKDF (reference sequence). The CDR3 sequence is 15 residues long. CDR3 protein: CATSRDSLEGTEAFF. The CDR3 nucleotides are TGTGCCACCAGCAGAGATTCCCTGGAGGGTACTGAAGCTTTCTTT.

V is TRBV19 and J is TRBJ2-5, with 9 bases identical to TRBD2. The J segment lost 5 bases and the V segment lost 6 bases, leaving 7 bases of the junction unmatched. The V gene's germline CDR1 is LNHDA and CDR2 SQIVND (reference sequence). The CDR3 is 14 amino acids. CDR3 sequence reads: CASSVRGGGETQYF. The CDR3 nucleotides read TGTGCCAGTAGCGTGCGGGGGGGCGGGGAGACCCAGTACTTC.

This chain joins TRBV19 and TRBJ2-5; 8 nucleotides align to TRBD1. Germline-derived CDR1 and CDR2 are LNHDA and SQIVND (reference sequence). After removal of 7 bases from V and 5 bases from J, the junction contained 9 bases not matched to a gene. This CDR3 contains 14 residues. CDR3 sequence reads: CASNQGALRETQYF. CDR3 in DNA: TGTGCCAGTAACCAGGGGGCGTTAAGGGAGACCCAGTACTTC. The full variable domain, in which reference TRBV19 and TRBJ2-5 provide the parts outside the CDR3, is DGGITQSPKYLFRKEGQNVTLSCEQNLNHDAMYWYRQDPGQGLRLIYYSQIVNDFQKGDIAEGYSVSREKKESFPLTVTSAQKNPTAFYLCASNQGALRETQYFGPGTRLLVL.

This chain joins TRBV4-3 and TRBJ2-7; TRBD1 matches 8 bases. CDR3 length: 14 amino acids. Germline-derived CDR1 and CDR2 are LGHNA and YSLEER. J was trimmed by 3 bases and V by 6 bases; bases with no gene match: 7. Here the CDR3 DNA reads TGCGCCAGCAGTTCCGGGACAGGAAGCTACGAGCAGTACTTC. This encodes CASSSGTGSYEQYF.

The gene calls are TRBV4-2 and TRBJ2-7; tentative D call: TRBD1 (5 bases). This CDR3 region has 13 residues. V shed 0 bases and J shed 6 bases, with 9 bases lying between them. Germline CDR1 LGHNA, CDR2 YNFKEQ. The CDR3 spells CASSQDIGAEQYF. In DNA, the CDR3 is TGTGCCAGCAGCCAAGATATTGGGGCCGAGCAGTACTTC.

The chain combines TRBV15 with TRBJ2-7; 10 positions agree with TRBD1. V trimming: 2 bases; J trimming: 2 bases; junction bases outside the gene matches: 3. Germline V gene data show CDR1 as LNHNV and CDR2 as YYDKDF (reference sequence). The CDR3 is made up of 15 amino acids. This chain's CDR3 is CATSRQGQGAYEQYF. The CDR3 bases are TGTGCCACCAGCAGACAAGGACAGGGGGCCTACGAGCAGTACTTC.

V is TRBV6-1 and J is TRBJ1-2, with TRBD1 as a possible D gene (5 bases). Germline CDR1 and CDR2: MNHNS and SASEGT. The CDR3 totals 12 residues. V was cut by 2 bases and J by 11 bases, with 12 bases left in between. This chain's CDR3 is CASSETGTVYTF. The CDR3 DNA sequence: TGTGCCAGCAGTGAAACGGGGACCGTGTACACCTTC.

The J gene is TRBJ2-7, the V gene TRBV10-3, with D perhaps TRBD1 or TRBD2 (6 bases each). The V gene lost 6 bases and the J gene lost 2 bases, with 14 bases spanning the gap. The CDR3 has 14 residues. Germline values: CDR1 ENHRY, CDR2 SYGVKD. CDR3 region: CAIRVGGQAYEQYF. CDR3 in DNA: TGTGCCATCAGAGTAGGGGGGCAGGCCTACGAGCAGTACTTC.

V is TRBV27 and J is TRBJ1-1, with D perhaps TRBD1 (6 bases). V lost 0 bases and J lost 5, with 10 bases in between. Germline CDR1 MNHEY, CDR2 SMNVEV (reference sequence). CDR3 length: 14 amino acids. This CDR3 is CASSLSGGGTEAFF. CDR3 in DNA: TGTGCCAGCAGTTTATCAGGGGGAGGGACTGAAGCTTTCTTT.

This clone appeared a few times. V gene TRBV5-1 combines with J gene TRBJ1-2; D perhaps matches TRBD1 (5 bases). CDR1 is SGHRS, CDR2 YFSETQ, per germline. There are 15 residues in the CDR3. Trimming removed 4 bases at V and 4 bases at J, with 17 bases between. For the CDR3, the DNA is TGCGCCAGCAGCAGGGACGGAGAAGTCCTCTATGGCTACACCTTC. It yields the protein CASSRDGEVLYGYTF.

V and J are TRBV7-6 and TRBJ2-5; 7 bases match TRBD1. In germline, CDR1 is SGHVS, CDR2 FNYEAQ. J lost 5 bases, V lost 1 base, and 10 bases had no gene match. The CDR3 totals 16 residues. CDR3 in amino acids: CASSLGRQGGWETQYF. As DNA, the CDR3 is TGTGCCAGCAGCTTAGGACGACAGGGTGGGTGGGAGACCCAGTACTTC.

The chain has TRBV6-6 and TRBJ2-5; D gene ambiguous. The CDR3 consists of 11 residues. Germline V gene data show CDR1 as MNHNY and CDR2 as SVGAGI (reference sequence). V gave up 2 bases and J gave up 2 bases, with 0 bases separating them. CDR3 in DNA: TGTGCCAGCAGTTACCAAGAGACCCAGTACTTC. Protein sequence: CASSYQETQYF.

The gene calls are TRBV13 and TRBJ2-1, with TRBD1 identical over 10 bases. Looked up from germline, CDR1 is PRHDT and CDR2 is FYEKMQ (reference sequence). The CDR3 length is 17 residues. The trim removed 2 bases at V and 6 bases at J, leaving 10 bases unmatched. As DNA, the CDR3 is TGTGCCAGCAGCTTAAGATTGGGGACAGGGGCCTTCAATGAGCAGTTCTTC. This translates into CASSLRLGTGAFNEQFF.